Listed here are 16 T cell receptor beta chains from one sample, sequenced in a study of blood T cell repertoires in COVID-19. The data were produced by immunoSEQ multiplex PCR, yet TCRdb's version contains in-frame clones alone and is incomplete. The sample lists 250,000 or so clones, about 88% occurring once. Sequencing input: PBMCs or T cells enriched from blood (not recorded which). The receptors were gathered from a woman in her 50s who had been exposed to COVID-19.

This chain uses TRBV7-7 with TRBJ2-5; 11 nucleotides agree with TRBD2. Germline CDR1 and CDR2: SSHAT and FNYEAQ (reference sequence). V gave up 3 bases and J gave up 4 bases; unmatched junction bases: 4. CDR3 length: 15 residues. CDR3 DNA sequence: TGTGCCAGCAGCTTGGGACTAGCGGCCGGAGAGACCCAGTACTTC. It is translated as CASSLGLAAGETQYF.

V and J are TRBV5-8 and TRBJ1-1; 8 bases map to TRBD1. Trimming cost V 0 bases and J 8 bases; bases outside gene matches: 6. CDR1 is SGHTS and CDR2 is YDEGEE in the germline V gene. This CDR3 has 14 amino acids. CDR3 bases: TGTGCCAGCAGCTTGGTACAGGGGGGTCGGGAAGCTTTCTTT. The encoded protein is CASSLVQGGREAFF. Together with reference TRBV5-8 and TRBJ1-1, the CDR3 gives the full variable domain: EAGVTQSPTHLIKTRGQQATLRCSPISGHTSVYWYQQALGLGLQFLLWYDEGEERNRGNFPPRFSGRQFPNYSSELNVNALELEDSALYLCASSLVQGGREAFFGQGTRLTVV.

The V gene is TRBV5-5, the J gene TRBJ2-3; D is unresolved. The V end lost 0 bases, the J end lost 4 bases, and 3 bases lay between the germline ends. The CDR3 has 12 amino acids. The germline V gene has CDR1 SGHKS and CDR2 YYEKEE (reference sequence). This chain's CDR3 is CASSLVADTQYF. The CDR3 DNA is TGTGCCAGCAGCTTGGTCGCAGATACGCAGTATTTT.

The V and J genes are TRBV6-1 and TRBJ2-1, with 8 nucleotides matching TRBD2. V lost 6 bases to trimming and J lost 6 bases; unmatched junction nucleotides: 10. Germline V gene sequence: CDR1 MNHNS, CDR2 SASEGT. There are 15 residues in the CDR3. Written as DNA, the CDR3 is TGTGCCAGCAGGATAGCCGGGGGGGCGTTCAATGAGCAGTTCTTC. Amino acids: CASRIAGGAFNEQFF.

The V and J genes are TRBV18 and TRBJ2-7, with 10 bases fitting TRBD1. CDR3 length equals 15 residues. Per germline, CDR1 KGHSH and CDR2 LQKENI. Germline trimming cut 3 bases from V and 3 bases from J; bases unmatched to any gene: 5. The CDR3 spells CASSPTGTGDYEQYF. In DNA form, the CDR3 reads TGTGCCAGCTCACCGACCGGGACAGGGGACTACGAGCAGTACTTC. The variable domain in full, with the rest retrieved from reference TRBV18 and TRBJ2-7, is NAGVMQNPRHLVRRRGQEARLRCSPMKGHSHVYWYRQLPEEGLKFMVYLQKENIIDESGMPKERFSAEFPKEGPSILRIQQVVRGDSAAYFCASSPTGTGDYEQYFGPGTRLTVT.

The chain is built from TRBV7-8 and TRBJ1-4; 7 bases fit TRBD1. V trimming: 5 bases; J trimming: 6 bases; junction bases outside the gene matches: 9. The CDR3 consists of 15 residues. Germline V gene data show CDR1 as SGHVS and CDR2 as FQNEAQ. CDR3 amino acids: CASSAWGQRDEKLFF. The CDR3 DNA reads as TGTGCCAGCAGCGCGTGGGGACAGCGGGATGAAAAACTGTTTTTT.

This clone appeared a few times. The V gene is TRBV7-2, the J gene TRBJ2-7; D is uncertain. This CDR3 is 14 amino acids long. The V gene lost 1 base and the J gene lost 2 bases, with 9 bases spanning the gap. Germline V lookup: CDR1 SGHTA, CDR2 FQGNSA. CDR3: CASSLGPRTYEQYF. The CDR3, as DNA: TGTGCCAGCAGCTTAGGCCCTAGAACCTACGAGCAGTACTTC.

This rearrangement joins TRBV15 to TRBJ1-2, with TRBD1 matching 7 bases. The CDR3 covers 15 residues. Losses at the gene ends were 2 bases for V and 4 bases for J; bases not matched to a gene: 7. From germline, CDR1 is LNHNV and CDR2 YYDKDF (reference sequence). CDR3 in amino acids: CATSRSQTGFYGYTF. The DNA for the CDR3 is TGTGCCACCAGCAGATCACAGACAGGGTTCTATGGCTACACCTTC.

The V and J genes are TRBV29-1 and TRBJ2-3; D gene uncertain. V dropped 3 bases and J dropped 4 bases, with 11 bases sitting between them. Germline V lookup: CDR1 SQVTM, CDR2 ANQGSEA. The CDR3 consists of 13 residues. This chain's CDR3 is CSVDRIRADTQYF. In nucleotides, the CDR3 is TGCAGCGTTGACCGAATTAGAGCAGATACGCAGTATTTT.

This chain joins TRBV5-6 and TRBJ2-7; 8 nucleotides agree with TRBD2. V gave up 0 bases and J gave up 6 bases; unmatched junction bases: 8. The CDR3 extends over 15 amino acids. Germline V gene sequence: CDR1 SGHDT, CDR2 YYEEEE. CDR3 DNA sequence: TGTGCCAGCAGCTTGGACGGGGGGGCCTCCGTCGAGCAGTACTTC. The encoded protein is CASSLDGGASVEQYF.

This rearrangement joins TRBV7-2 to TRBJ1-1, with 7 bases fitting TRBD1. Germline CDR1 and CDR2: SGHTA and FQGNSA. The CDR3 totals 16 residues. Trimming removed 1 base from V and 0 bases from J; junction bases left unmatched: 5. In DNA form, the CDR3 reads TGTGCCAGCAGCTTAGGGCCGACAGGGTTGAACACTGAAGCTTTCTTT. It encodes CASSLGPTGLNTEAFF.

This chain connects TRBV24-1 to TRBJ2-1; the match to TRBD2 covers 13 bases. CDR3 length equals 20 residues. V dropped 4 bases and J dropped 5; count of bases not matched to a gene: 16. Germline CDR1 is KGHDR and CDR2 is SFDVKD. This CDR3 is CATSEVTGLAGSRYNNEQFF. CDR3 coding DNA: TGTGCCACCAGTGAAGTTACGGGACTAGCGGGGAGCCGGTATAACAATGAGCAGTTCTTC.

V is TRBV10-3 and J is TRBJ1-6; the D gene is possibly TRBD1 (5 bases). Trimming cost V 3 bases and J 10 bases, with 16 bases left between them. Germline V CDR1 and CDR2: ENHRY, SYGVKD. This CDR3 has 15 amino acids. The CDR3 nucleotides read TGTGCCATCAGTGAAGGGCGGGGCGATCGGTCACCCCTCCACTTT. This gives the protein CAISEGRGDRSPLHF.

The chain employs TRBV29-1 and TRBJ1-1; D not certain. V was trimmed by 6 bases and J by 1 base, leaving 9 bases between them. Germline lookup yields CDR1 SQVTM and CDR2 ANQGSEA. The CDR3 consists of 12 residues. The CDR3 bases are TGCAGCGTGAGGGCAGGGAACACTGAAGCTTTCTTT. Translated, it gives CSVRAGNTEAFF.

This clone has a single count. J is TRBJ1-3 and V is TRBV9; D perhaps matches TRBD1 (5 bases). There are 14 residues in the CDR3. CDR1 is SGDLS and CDR2 is YYNGEE in the germline V gene. V lost 3 bases and J 4 bases, leaving 11 bases between the germline ends. CDR3 residues: CASSGGTVGNTIYF. The CDR3 DNA follows: TGTGCCAGCAGCGGCGGGACGGTAGGAAACACCATATATTTT. The full variable domain, rest sourced from reference TRBV9 and TRBJ1-3, is DSGVTQTPKHLITATGQRVTLRCSPRSGDLSVYWYQQSLDQGLQFLIQYYNGEERAKGNILERFSAQQFPDLHSELNLSSLELGDSALYFCASSGGTVGNTIYFGEGSWLTVV.

The chain employs TRBV3-1 (or the pseudogene TRBV3-2) and TRBJ1-1; possibly TRBD1 for D (6 bases). Between the trimmed V and J ends, which lost 6 bases and 7 bases, there was a span of 12 bases. Germline loops: CDR1 LGHDT, CDR2 YNNKEL (reference sequence). The CDR3 covers 12 residues. CDR3 sequence: CASSRGALEAFF. The CDR3 nucleotides read TGTGCCAGCAGTCGGGGGGCCCTTGAAGCTTTCTTT.